Below are 29 T cell receptor beta chains sequenced from a single sample in a study of blood T cells in healthy people across ages. A second PCR of 7 to 11 cycles used a sample-barcoded 5' primer and a J-beta primer mix. TCRdb independently ran MiXCR on the 5' RACE reads; one entry per CDR3 protein. The table includes about 1.8 million distinct CDR3 sequences, around 48% detected once. The material sequenced was blood. These TCRs come from a woman between 40 and 50 years old in good health.

V and J are TRBV4-1 and TRBJ2-3; D is ambiguous. Trimming cost V 3 bases and J 0 bases, with 7 bases left between them. Germline loops: CDR1 MGHRA, CDR2 YSYEKL. CDR3 length equals 14 residues. The CDR3, as DNA: TGCGCCAGCAGCCAGCTACAGAGCACAGATACGCAGTATTTT. As protein: CASSQLQSTDTQYF.

In this sample, this clonotype turned up a few times. The chain uses TRBV7-9 and TRBJ1-1; D is unresolved. Germline V lookup: CDR1 SEHNR, CDR2 FQNEAQ (reference sequence). V was shortened by 4 bases and J by 4 bases, with 10 bases between the two germline ends. The CDR3 runs 13 residues. CDR3 amino acids: CASSYRGLTEAFF. The CDR3 DNA sequence: TGTGCCAGCAGCTATCGAGGACTCACTGAAGCTTTCTTT.

A few counts support this clonotype. The chain is built from TRBV20-1 and TRBJ2-7, with D uncertain. Near its end, the DNA agrees better with TRBJ2-5, so the J call may be wrong. This CDR3 is built from 12 residues. The germline V gene encodes CDR1 DFQATT and CDR2 SNEGSKA (reference sequence). CDR3 bases: TGCAGTGCTAGTTTCATCGTGGAGACCCAGTACTTC. Its translation is CSASFIVETQYF.

This clonotype was detected many times. The chain employs TRBV12-3 or TRBV12-4 and TRBJ2-5, with D perhaps given as TRBD1 or TRBD2 (5 bases each). Trimming shortened V by 6 bases and J by 7 bases, and 15 bases separated the two germline ends. This CDR3 region has 13 residues. CDR3 sequence (DNA): TGTGCCAGCAGGCTAGACGGGACGGGGACCCAGTACTTC. Its protein is CASRLDGTGTQYF.

The chain couples TRBV25-1 to TRBJ2-5; TRBD1 or TRBD2 may be the D gene (6 bases each). The V and J ends lost 1 base and 1 base respectively, with 10 bases between them. From germline, CDR1 is MGHDK and CDR2 SYGVNS. This CDR3 has 15 residues. The CDR3 DNA reads TGTGCCAGCAGTGAATTCGGGGGCCCCCAAGAGACCCAGTACTTC. Translating it yields CASSEFGGPQETQYF.

The J gene is TRBJ2-3, the V gene TRBV20-1; D remains ambiguous. The V end lost 2 bases, the J end lost 2 bases, and 8 bases lay between the germline ends. The CDR3 sequence is 13 residues long. Germline values: CDR1 DFQATT, CDR2 SNEGSKA (reference sequence). The CDR3: CSARSGLTDTQYF. Here the CDR3 DNA reads TGCAGTGCTAGATCGGGCCTCACAGATACGCAGTATTTT.

This clonotype has a handful of counts. The rearrangement joins TRBV7-8 to TRBJ2-3; D is unclear. Trimming pared 4 bases from V and 5 bases from J, leaving 10 bases between. There are 13 residues in the CDR3. The V gene's germline CDR1 is SGHVS and CDR2 FQNEAQ. CDR3 in DNA: TGTGCCAGCAGCTCCCCGATCCTAGATACGCAGTATTTT. Its translation: CASSSPILDTQYF.

CDR3 region: CASSFNGTPKETQYF. As DNA, the CDR3 is TGTGCCAGCAGCTTCAACGGGACACCCAAAGAGACCCAGTACTTC. The chain joins TRBV7-2 to TRBJ2-7; possible D gene TRBD1, 6 bases. The DNA end lines up better with TRBJ2-5; the J call may be wrong. CDR3 length: 15 amino acids. Per the germline V gene, CDR1 is SGHTA and CDR2 is FQGNSA.

The chain carries TRBV25-1 and TRBJ2-1; 7 nucleotides align to TRBD2. From germline, CDR1 is MGHDK and CDR2 SYGVNS. The CDR3 runs 13 residues. The ends lost 1 base at V and 10 bases at J; junction bases unmatched: 4. The CDR3 region has the DNA TGTGCCAGCAGTGAATTTGCGGGGGTGGAGCAGTTCTTC. Translating it yields CASSEFAGVEQFF.

The chain carries TRBV12-3 or TRBV12-4 and TRBJ1-1; D remains unclear. The V end was cut by 6 bases, the J end by 0 bases, with 11 bases between. The CDR3 extends over 14 amino acids. CDR3: CASSSDTLNTEAFF. The DNA of the CDR3 is TGTGCCAGCAGCTCCGACACTTTGAACACTGAAGCTTTCTTT.

This clonotype was seen a handful of times. The chain has TRBV28 and TRBJ1-5, with TRBD1 identical over 11 bases. CDR3 size: 14 residues. Germline V CDR1 and CDR2: MDHEN, SYDVKM. V trimming: 6 bases; J trimming: 6 bases; junction bases outside the gene matches: 4. The CDR3 reads CASRMDRGLQPQHF. As DNA, the CDR3 is TGTGCCAGCAGAATGGACAGGGGGCTTCAGCCCCAGCATTTT.

This chain links TRBV5-1 with TRBJ2-3, with D unclear. The germline V gene has CDR1 SGHRS and CDR2 YFSETQ. The CDR3 covers 14 residues. Trimming removed 0 bases at V and 1 base at J, with 6 bases between. CDR3 in amino acids: CASSLGIRTDTQYF. For the CDR3, the DNA is TGCGCCAGCAGCTTGGGGATCCGCACAGATACGCAGTATTTT.

The J gene is TRBJ2-7, the V gene TRBV29-1, with D possibly being TRBD2 (6 bases). CDR1 SQVTM and CDR2 ANQGSEA come from the germline V gene. V gave up 2 bases and J gave up 7 bases, with 9 bases separating them. The CDR3 spans 11 residues. CDR3 in DNA: TGCAGCGTTGAACACGCGGGGGAGCAGTACTTC. The encoded protein is CSVEHAGEQYF.

Only a few counts were recorded for this clonotype. The V gene is TRBV6-2 or TRBV6-3, the J gene TRBJ2-1, with TRBD2 matching over 10 bases. V lost 2 bases and J lost 3; bases outside the gene matches: 1. Germline-derived CDR1 and CDR2 are MNHEY and SVGEGT. The length of the CDR3 is 15 residues. CDR3 in amino acids: CASSYLAGVYNEQFF. The CDR3 DNA is TGTGCCAGCAGTTACCTAGCGGGGGTCTACAATGAGCAGTTCTTC.

This chain joins TRBV6-5 and TRBJ2-1, with D possibly being TRBD2 (6 bases). The V end lost 6 bases, the J end lost 3 bases, and 12 bases lay between the germline ends. This CDR3 has 14 amino acids. Germline loops: CDR1 MNHEY, CDR2 SVGAGI. Here the CDR3 DNA reads TGTGCCAGCAGGTGGGGGGACCTCTACAATGAGCAGTTCTTC. This codes for CASRWGDLYNEQFF.

This clonotype was counted many times. The chain carries TRBV5-1 and TRBJ2-3; D possibly corresponds to TRBD1 (5 bases). Trimming pared 7 bases from V and 6 bases from J, leaving 9 bases between. The CDR3 spans 11 residues. Germline CDR1 SGHRS, CDR2 YFSETQ. This CDR3 is CASGSGDTQYF. CDR3 sequence (DNA): TGCGCCAGCGGCTCAGGGGATACGCAGTATTTT.

Only a few counts were recorded for this clonotype. The chain links TRBV6-5 to TRBJ1-4; no definite D call. The CDR3 extends over 12 amino acids. CDR1 is MNHEY and CDR2 is SVGAGI in the germline V gene. V was trimmed by 3 bases and J by 8 bases, leaving 7 bases between them. Here the CDR3 DNA reads TGTGCCAGCAGTTATTTTGGAGAAAAACTGTTTTTT. This encodes CASSYFGEKLFF.

This clonotype was counted only a few times. The chain carries TRBV4-1 and TRBJ2-3, with TRBD2 matching 10 bases. After removal of 5 bases from V and 4 bases from J, the junction contained 9 bases not matched to a gene. This CDR3 comprises 16 residues. CDR1 and CDR2 from the germline V gene are MGHRA and YSYEKL. The CDR3 reads CASSYLSGGASDTQYF. The CDR3 coding sequence is TGCGCCAGCAGCTACCTCAGCGGGGGGGCCTCAGATACGCAGTATTTT.

The table lists this clonotype with a few counts. The rearrangement uses TRBV4-3 and TRBJ2-4; D possibly uses TRBD1 or TRBD2 (5 bases each). The germline V gene has CDR1 LGHNA and CDR2 YSLEER. The CDR3 has 14 residues. The V end was cut by 3 bases, the J end by 8 bases, with 14 bases between. CDR3 in amino acids: CASSQLRWDHIQYF. The CDR3 region has the DNA TGCGCCAGCAGCCAGCTCCGGTGGGACCACATTCAGTACTTC.

The chain uses TRBV29-1 and TRBJ2-1, with 8 bases fitting TRBD1. This CDR3 has 13 amino acids. Germline V lookup: CDR1 SQVTM, CDR2 ANQGSEA. J gave up 4 bases and V 3 bases, and 2 bases lay outside the gene matches. The CDR3 region has the DNA TGCAGCGTTGAGGGACAGGAATACAATGAGCAGTTCTTC. It codes for CSVEGQEYNEQFF.

This chain links TRBV12-3 or TRBV12-4 with TRBJ2-1; 7 bases line up with TRBD1. CDR3 length equals 16 residues. J was trimmed by 2 bases and V by 2 bases; bases with no gene match: 6. The CDR3 region has the DNA TGTGCCAGCAGTTTACAAGGGGGCAGGACCTACAATGAGCAGTTCTTC. It encodes CASSLQGGRTYNEQFF.

The V call is TRBV7-9, the J call TRBJ1-2; D call uncertain. The CDR3 has 15 amino acids. The germline gives CDR1 SEHNR, CDR2 FQNEAQ (reference sequence). V lost 2 bases, J lost 0 bases, and 10 bases lay in between. Here the CDR3 reads CASSLLGSPNYGYTF. In DNA, the CDR3 is TGTGCCAGCAGCTTATTGGGCAGCCCTAACTATGGCTACACCTTC.

This rearrangement joins TRBV6-2 or TRBV6-3 to TRBJ2-4; 7 nucleotides agree with TRBD2. The V segment lost 7 bases and the J segment 2 bases; nucleotides outside the gene matches: 8. Germline V lookup: CDR1 MNHEY, CDR2 SVGEGT. The CDR3 is 15 residues long. CDR3 amino acids: CASMSGGSPKNIQYF. CDR3 DNA: TGTGCCAGCATGTCCGGGGGGTCACCCAAAAACATTCAGTACTTC.

V gene TRBV28 combines with J gene TRBJ2-7; D is undetermined. Germline loops: CDR1 MDHEN, CDR2 SYDVKM. This CDR3 spans 12 amino acids. The CDR3 spells CAARPADYEQYF. The CDR3, as DNA: TGTGCTGCCCGGCCGGCGGACTACGAGCAGTACTTC.

This clonotype was recorded only once. The rearrangement joins TRBV10-3 to TRBJ2-1; 7 nucleotides match TRBD1. The better agreement between TRBJ2-7 and the DNA end casts doubt on the J call. This CDR3 has 15 residues. Germline CDR1 is ENHRY and CDR2 is SYGVKD. The CDR3 reads CAISNRGFSDNEQYF. The CDR3 DNA reads TGTGCCATCAGTAACAGGGGATTCTCCGACAATGAGCAGTACTTC.

This clonotype was detected a few times. The chain recombines TRBV18 with TRBJ2-5, with no clear D. Germline V gives CDR1 KGHSH, CDR2 LQKENI. V was cut by 3 bases and J by 4 bases, with 12 bases left in between. The CDR3 spans 14 residues. The CDR3 loop reads CASSPGLVGETQYF. The CDR3, as DNA: TGTGCCAGCTCACCTGGCCTAGTCGGAGAGACCCAGTACTTC.

This clonotype was detected a few times. The gene calls are TRBV20-1 and TRBJ2-5; D is perhaps TRBD2 (5 bases). V gave up 0 bases and J gave up 8 bases, with 13 bases separating them. In germline, CDR1 is DFQATT, CDR2 SNEGSKA (reference sequence). CDR3 length: 13 residues. CDR3: CSAREDYQSTQYF. The CDR3 DNA reads as TGCAGTGCTAGAGAAGACTATCAATCAACCCAGTACTTC.

This clonotype was picked up a small number of times. This CDR3 is CASISPDNYGYTF. The CDR3, as DNA: TGTGCCAGCATCTCCCCGGATAACTATGGCTACACCTTC. The chain employs TRBV28 and TRBJ1-2, with unresolved D. Germline lookup yields CDR1 MDHEN and CDR2 SYDVKM. Trimming removed 7 bases at V and 1 base at J, with 10 bases between. This CDR3 region has 13 residues.

This clonotype was seen more than once but under ten times. The rearrangement uses TRBV7-8 and TRBJ1-2, with 8 bases that match TRBD1. The CDR3 is made up of 15 amino acids. Germline CDR1 SGHVS, CDR2 FQNEAQ. Trimming took 2 bases from V and 7 from J; bases not matched to a gene: 9. The CDR3 region has the DNA TGTGCCAGCAGCTTACTGATCGGGCAGGGGGCTGGCTACACCTTC. This codes for CASSLLIGQGAGYTF.